The following is a T cell receptor (beta chain) sequence with its context. Its antigen is still unknown. These data belong to a study of T cell responses to AZD1222 COVID-19 vaccine. Overall study context: Pooled together were second doses at about 4 or about 12 weeks.

Sequenced by immunoSEQ multiplex PCR; TCRdb stores in-frame clones only, minus some. This table has roughly 150,000 clones, about 93% appearing once. Broader study findings: Just 5 to 7 people given AZD1222 tested seropositive at baseline.

V lost 5 bases and J lost 0, with 14 bases in between. The CDR3 runs to 15 residues. Germline V lookup: CDR1 MDHEN, CDR2 SYDVKM. This rearrangement joins TRBV28 to TRBJ2-7; D is tentatively TRBD1 or TRBD2 (7 bases each). The starting material was peripheral blood, obtained on day 0 of AZD1222 vaccination. This receptor was identified in an adult in good health. CDR3 coding DNA: TGTGCCAGCAGTAAGGGCAGGGGGGGCTCCTACGAGCAGTACTTC. Residues: CASSKGRGGSYEQYF.